The clone carrying this T cell receptor (beta chain) was picked up one time. What it recognizes is unknown. The V end was cut by 5 bases, the J end by 4 bases, with 16 bases between. Germline V gives CDR1 SGHTA, CDR2 FQGNSA. There are 15 residues in the CDR3. These data belong to a study of blood T cells in healthy people across ages. The study, taken as a whole, reports: Nothing was known about donor CMV status, and this possibly confounded expanded clonotype changes.

The authors ran a second PCR of roughly 7 to 11 cycles using a sample-barcoded 5' primer and a J-beta primer mix. TCRdb processed the 5' RACE reads anew with MiXCR; each CDR3 protein has one entry. The sample has 1.5 million to 1.8 million distinct CDR3 sequences; under 55% are singletons. This clonotype was obtained from a woman younger than 30 in good health. The source material was blood. The chain is built from TRBV7-2 and TRBJ2-3, with TRBD2 as a possible D gene (7 bases). DNA for the CDR3: TGTGCCAGCAGCCCCGTTAGGGGGGGGGCAGATACGCAGTATTTT. It encodes CASSPVRGGADTQYF.